The 25 T cell receptor beta chains below come from one sample, sequenced in a study of blood T cell repertoires in COVID-19. This table comes from immunoSEQ multiplex PCR, and its TCRdb copy is limited to in-frame clones, with some not included. The sample holds some 330,000 clones; approximately 88% are singletons and the top ten take about 4.7%. Sequencing was performed on PBMCs or T cells enriched from blood (not recorded which). These receptors all stem from a man in his thirties or forties who had recovered from COVID-19.

The chain recombines TRBV21-1 with TRBJ2-3; the table names TRBD1, a call not compared with the DNA. TRBV21-1 is a pseudogene. The CDR3 loop spans 15 amino acids. The CDR3 DNA follows: TGTGCCAGCAGCAAAGGTCCAGGGGCCAAAGATACGCAGTATTTT. Translating it yields CASSKGPGAKDTQYF.

Comments on this clone: Other DNA sequences in the sample encode the same CDR3. The chain has TRBV10-1 and TRBJ2-3; D might be TRBD2 (5 bases). Trimming stripped 3 bases from V and 6 bases from J, with 10 bases between. Germline V lookup: CDR1 WNHNN, CDR2 SYGVQD (reference sequence). This CDR3 has 13 residues. DNA for the CDR3: TGCGCCAGCAGTGAAGGAGGAAGCGATACGCAGTATTTT. It encodes CASSEGGSDTQYF.

The chain links TRBV24-1 to TRBJ2-2; a weak D match, TRBD2 (6 bases). Germline V gene data show CDR1 as KGHDR and CDR2 as SFDVKD. Trimming cost V 9 bases and J 5 bases, with 12 bases left between them. This CDR3 comprises 13 residues. The CDR3 DNA reads TGTGCCACCCGGGACTGGTCAACCGGGGAGCTGTTTTTT. This sequence encodes CATRDWSTGELFF.

The chain is built from TRBV27 and TRBJ2-7; a possible D gene is TRBD1 (6 bases). Germline lookup yields CDR1 MNHEY and CDR2 SMNVEV (reference sequence). This CDR3 has 16 residues. Deletions cut 4 bases from V and 6 bases from J, with 22 bases between. The CDR3 here is CASSWSPPGHLSEQYF. CDR3 coding DNA: TGTGCCAGCAGTTGGTCCCCGCCGGGACATTTATCCGAGCAGTACTTC.

The genes are TRBV28 and TRBJ2-3; TRBD2 aligns across 8 bases. Per germline, CDR1 MDHEN and CDR2 SYDVKM. The CDR3 runs 13 residues. Unmatched junction bases numbered 4, after V lost 5 bases and J lost 6 bases. This CDR3 is CASSPRLADTQYF. The CDR3 bases are TGTGCCAGCAGTCCCCGACTAGCGGATACGCAGTATTTT.

V usage is TRBV5-1 and J usage is TRBJ1-2; D gene uncertain. Germline loops: CDR1 SGHRS, CDR2 YFSETQ. V lost 0 bases, J lost 4 bases, and 10 bases lay in between. The CDR3 runs to 14 residues. This CDR3 reads CASSLEASAYGYTF. CDR3 DNA sequence: TGCGCCAGCAGCTTGGAGGCAAGCGCCTATGGCTACACCTTC.

The chain recombines TRBV23-1 with TRBJ2-7; TRBD1 aligns across 7 bases. TRBV23-1 is an ORF, and what it does is uncertain. With 2 bases clipped from V and 3 bases from J, the junction kept 7 bases outside the gene matches. CDR3 length: 15 residues. CDR3 DNA: TGCGCCAGCAGTCAACAACAGGGGAGTGACTACGAGCAGTACTTC. Its translation is CASSQQQGSDYEQYF.

This chain uses TRBV5-1 with TRBJ2-7, with 9 bases matching TRBD1. The V segment lost 4 bases and the J segment 0 bases; nucleotides outside the gene matches: 8. Germline values: CDR1 SGHRS, CDR2 YFSETQ. This CDR3 is built from 16 residues. This CDR3 reads CASSVRDRAFSYEQYF. Written as DNA, the CDR3 is TGCGCCAGCAGCGTCCGGGACAGGGCCTTCTCCTACGAGCAGTACTTC. The variable domain in full, completed from reference TRBV5-1 and TRBJ2-7, reads KAGVTQTPRYLIKTRGQQVTLSCSPISGHRSVSWYQQTPGQGLQFLFEYFSETQRNKGNFPGRFSGRQFSNSRSEMNVSTLELGDSALYLCASSVRDRAFSYEQYFGPGTRLTVT.

The chain uses TRBV30 and TRBJ1-6; D uncertain. The CDR3 is 14 amino acids. V lost 0 bases, J lost 8 bases, and 11 bases lay in between. CDR1 and CDR2 (germline): GTSNPN, SVGIG (reference sequence). CDR3 sequence (DNA): TGTGCCTGGAGTGTGTTGAGAGGGCATTCACCCCTCCACTTT. As protein: CAWSVLRGHSPLHF.

The chain carries TRBV30 and TRBJ2-3; D possibly corresponds to TRBD2 (7 bases). V was pared by 3 bases and J by 2 bases, with 15 bases between. The CDR3 runs 15 residues. Germline CDR1 reads GTSNPN; CDR2 reads SVGIG (reference sequence). CDR3 region: CAWSDRRGPTDTQYF. The CDR3 nucleotides read TGTGCCTGGAGCGACAGGCGGGGGCCCACAGATACGCAGTATTTT.

The rearrangement uses TRBV5-1 and TRBJ2-3, with TRBD1 identical over 7 bases. V shed 6 bases, J shed 1 base, and the junction held 5 bases outside the gene matches. This CDR3 region has 14 residues. Germline V gives CDR1 SGHRS, CDR2 YFSETQ. This CDR3 is CASMSGQGTDTQYF. In nucleotides, the CDR3 is TGCGCCAGCATGTCCGGACAGGGCACAGATACGCAGTATTTT.

The rearrangement uses TRBV19 and TRBJ1-3; no firm D call. The CDR3 has 14 residues. V was clipped by 5 bases and J by 5 bases, with 13 bases between them. Germline V gene sequence: CDR1 LNHDA, CDR2 SQIVND (reference sequence). The CDR3: CASSRGLGRNTIYF. In nucleotides, the CDR3 is TGTGCCAGTAGTCGGGGTTTAGGAAGAAACACCATATATTTT.

The chain couples TRBV3-1 (or the pseudogene TRBV3-2) to TRBJ1-2; TRBD1 matches 9 bases. The CDR3 has 12 amino acids. V was clipped by 8 bases and J by 3 bases; unmatched bases: 1. Per the germline V gene, CDR1 is LGHDT and CDR2 is YNNKEL (reference sequence). The DNA for the CDR3 is TGTGCCAGCGGGGACAGGGACTATGGCTACACCTTC. Protein sequence: CASGDRDYGYTF.

The rearrangement joins TRBV9 to TRBJ1-2, with TRBD1 as a possible D gene (6 bases). In germline, CDR1 is SGDLS, CDR2 YYNGEE. V shed 3 bases and J shed 5 bases, with 14 bases lying between them. CDR3 size: 14 residues. The CDR3 DNA reads TGTGCCAGCAGCGCCACAACAGGGAGTTATGGCTACACCTTC. This gives the protein CASSATTGSYGYTF.

The V gene is TRBV7-9, the J gene TRBJ2-7; weak D call: TRBD1 (6 bases). Deletions cut 1 base from V and 5 bases from J, with 9 bases between. CDR1 and CDR2 from the germline V gene are SEHNR and FQNEAQ (reference sequence). This CDR3 region has 13 residues. CDR3 DNA: TGTGCCAGCAGCTTAGGAGGGGACAACGAGCAGTACTTC. Translation gives CASSLGGDNEQYF.

The chain links TRBV27 to TRBJ1-2; D remains ambiguous. The V gene's germline CDR1 is MNHEY and CDR2 SMNVEV (reference sequence). The CDR3 is 14 residues long. Trimming took off 5 bases at V and 2 bases at J, with 12 bases between the two ends. CDR3 nucleotide sequence: TGTGCCAGCAGTCGAACGACCAGGAACTATGGCTACACCTTC. Its protein product is CASSRTTRNYGYTF.

The chain joins TRBV10-1 to TRBJ2-7, with 7 bases identical to TRBD2. J was trimmed by 0 bases and V by 4 bases; bases with no gene match: 3. The CDR3 runs to 14 residues. Looked up from germline, CDR1 is WNHNN and CDR2 is SYGVQD (reference sequence). CDR3: CASSASGSSYEQYF. The CDR3 nucleotides are TGCGCCAGCAGTGCTAGCGGTAGCTCCTACGAGCAGTACTTC.

This clone came up once. The chain couples TRBV13 to TRBJ1-6, with 7 bases fitting TRBD1. The CDR3 consists of 14 residues. In germline, CDR1 is PRHDT, CDR2 FYEKMQ (reference sequence). Germline trimming cut 5 bases from V and 8 bases from J; bases unmatched to any gene: 6. The CDR3, as DNA: TGTGCCAGCAGCCCAGGGGGTAGTGATTCACCCCTCCACTTT. This sequence encodes CASSPGGSDSPLHF.

This clone has only one observation. The rearrangement joins TRBV11-2 to TRBJ1-1; a weak D match, TRBD1 (6 bases). Trimming took off 0 bases at V and 2 bases at J, with 13 bases between the two ends. CDR3 size: 16 residues. The germline V gene has CDR1 SGHAT and CDR2 FQNNGV. The CDR3: CASSLEEGRGNTEAFF. Written as DNA, the CDR3 is TGTGCCAGCAGCTTAGAAGAAGGCAGGGGAAACACTGAAGCTTTCTTT.

The V gene is TRBV30, the J gene TRBJ1-6; TRBD1 matches 8 bases. CDR1 is GTSNPN, CDR2 SVGIG, per germline (reference sequence). The ends lost 2 bases at V and 5 bases at J; junction bases unmatched: 5. This CDR3 region has 15 residues. CDR3 in amino acids: CAWSHPDRDNSPLHF. CDR3 nucleotides: TGTGCCTGGAGTCACCCGGACAGGGATAATTCACCCCTCCACTTT.

The V gene is TRBV15, the J gene TRBJ2-7; maybe TRBD2 (6 bases). V was cut by 6 bases and J by 7 bases, with 16 bases left in between. The CDR3 contains 13 residues. Germline V CDR1 and CDR2: LNHNV, YYDKDF (reference sequence). The CDR3 DNA sequence: TGTGCCACCAGGGGGACTCGGGGTACGGAGCAGTACTTC. It specifies CATRGTRGTEQYF.

This clone was counted only a few times. The V gene is TRBV7-9, the J gene TRBJ1-4; D is perhaps TRBD1 (5 bases). CDR3 length: 14 residues. Germline values: CDR1 SEHNR, CDR2 FQNEAQ (reference sequence). V lost 1 base and J lost 8, with 11 bases in between. CDR3 region: CASSLVGRAEKLFF. The CDR3 DNA is TGTGCCAGCAGCTTAGTTGGCAGGGCCGAAAAACTGTTTTTT.

The chain's CDR3 is CASSQDLSLEGNGEAFF. The CDR3 DNA reads as TGCGCCAGCAGCCAAGATTTATCCCTCGAGGGAAACGGTGAAGCTTTCTTT. The chain couples TRBV4-1 to TRBJ1-1; D remains ambiguous. CDR3 length: 17 amino acids. Germline V gene data show CDR1 as MGHRA and CDR2 as YSYEKL. Trimming shortened V by 0 bases and J by 7 bases, and 21 bases separated the two germline ends.

V usage is TRBV28 and J usage is TRBJ1-1; D is possibly TRBD1 (6 bases). The V end was cut by 3 bases, the J end by 4 bases, with 6 bases between. CDR1 is MDHEN, CDR2 SYDVKM, per germline. This CDR3 spans 12 amino acids. The CDR3 bases are TGTGCCAGCAGTTTGGGGGCCACTGAAGCTTTCTTT. It is translated as CASSLGATEAFF.

The CDR3: CASFQRGVTGELFF. The CDR3 DNA sequence: TGTGCCAGCTTTCAGCGGGGGGTAACTGGGGAGCTGTTTTTT. The rearrangement joins TRBV5-6 to TRBJ2-2, with 9 bases matching TRBD2. The CDR3 extends over 14 amino acids. The germline V gene has CDR1 SGHDT and CDR2 YYEEEE. The J segment lost 8 bases and the V segment lost 7 bases, leaving 9 bases of the junction unmatched.